This TCR beta chain was sequenced during a study of cytomegalovirus exposure and HLA in healthy donors (dated by TCRdb to about 2017). For context, the study as a whole: In an earlier analysis of some 610 of the donors, 276 Gb of sequence data and 120 million or so unique TCR beta sequences from roughly 190 million T cells were reported. Roughly 320 gigabases of sequencing data and 70 million to 100 million unique TCR sequences made up an early release that covered over 550 HLA-typed donors. Of the 398 genotyped donors, 75% to 85% were placed in the genetic ancestry cluster associated with self-reported Caucasian donors. The study was designed to test whether signatures of past pathogen exposure could be identified by cataloging public T cell receptors. Using immunosequencing, the study profiled T cell repertoires from fewer than 700 subjects and related those repertoires to cytomegalovirus serostatus. A separate validation cohort of some 130 different subjects was used in addition to the roughly 670-subject first cohort. To predict cytomegalovirus infection status, the study combined high-throughput TCR immunosequencing, statistical association of individual TCRs with disease status, and machine learning. A later analysis re-analyzed previously published TCR beta repertoires from roughly 630 donors and added high-resolution HLA genotyping to study TCR occurrence patterns. Rather than using new phenotypic data, the later analysis identified candidate immune exposures from TCR beta sequences and from how often those sequences occurred across donors. In an earlier analysis of 587 of the donors, high-throughput TCR beta sequencing was used to judge whether each TCR beta V gene segment behaved as functional or pseudogenic. Donor age, sex, ethnicity and CMV serostatus were collected together with the repertoire data. In a later genetic analysis, genome-wide SNP genotypes for about 65% of the 666 donors were used, and that subset was treated as a discovery cohort. Every discovery cohort repertoire had been produced on one sequencing platform. Both class I and class II loci were covered by HLA typing, at four-digit resolution. Typing coverage differed by locus: A, B, C, DRB1 and DQB1 were typed in about 620-630 donors, DQA1 in 500 to 550, DPA1 in approximately 610, and DPB1 in approximately 450. About five DR-DQ haplotypes were treated as single units for association and clustering because of strong linkage in the cohort. Among 398 genotyped donors of the cohort, an average of 235,054 unique TCR beta nucleotide sequences were sequenced per donor, roughly 18% of them non-productive.

The cohort comprised some 680 healthy bone marrow donors. Cohort members were all nominally healthy when sampled, although unrecorded immune exposures were likely present. The donor tested CMV seronegative, placing the donor among the 350 or so seronegative members of the cohort. Every donor gave a peripheral blood sample, and the peripheral blood mononuclear cells from that sample were used for TCR beta sequencing. The Qiagen DNeasy Blood Extraction Kit was used to extract genomic DNA from the blood cell samples. Libraries were constructed by the immunoSEQ multiplex PCR assay. A mixture of 60 forward primers for TCR Vbeta segments and 13 reverse primers for TCR Jbeta segments was used in the multiplex PCR. Amplification of the CDR3 region of rearranged TCR beta genes was performed with a multiplex PCR assay on genomic DNA. Amplified TCR beta libraries were sequenced as 87-base-pair reads on the Illumina HiSeq System. The study's processing was this. A later analysis tallied 75 million to 95 million unique TCR beta chains across the 666 repertoires, and roughly 11 million of those chains were shared by two or more donors. A nearest-neighbor algorithm error-corrected the raw reads and collapsed the reads into unique sequences, merging closely related sequences to remove PCR and sequencing errors. Alignment of CDR3 sequences to IMGT reference sequences was used to assign V, D and J gene segments. For a sequence to be retained, at least a six-nucleotide match to both a V gene segment and a J gene segment was required. Rearrangements were called productive when the CDR3 lacked stop codons and stayed in frame with V and J; all others were non-productive. Following IMGT convention, CDR3 was defined as the stretch from the second conserved V-encoded cysteine to the conserved J-encoded phenylalanine. The earlier analysis of about 640 of the donors excluded any sequence lacking an unambiguous match to a single V gene segment. An earlier analysis of 450 to 650 of the donors called V segments functional above 56.7% productive rearrangements and segregating when the between-donor standard deviation exceeded 5%. A statistical classification framework was developed to diagnose cytomegalovirus status using the catalog of TCR beta chain sequences. In a later analysis, TCR nucleotide sequences were compared against IMGT/GENE-DB human TR gene sequences so that V and J genes could be assigned. A later analysis assigned CDR3 sequences and most-parsimonious VDJ recombination scenarios with the TCRdist pipeline. In a later analysis, every TCR beta chain was defined by the combination of its CDR3 amino acid sequence and its V-gene family, and reads without a unique V-gene family were dropped. To address suspected cross-contamination and a sequencing artifact, a later analysis removed around 600 highly shared, low-generation-probability nucleotide sequences. For each public chain, a later analysis derived a clonal expansion index from normalized ranks of inferred template counts within each repertoire. A later analysis computed generation probabilities with a VDJ recombination model fitted to out-of-frame rearrangements, and checked the results against IGoR. In a later analysis, hypergeometric tests were used to score TCR-TCR, TCR-HLA and TCR-CMV co-occurrence, with a repertoire-size bias correction applied to TCR pairs. In a later analysis, false discovery rates were estimated by permuting HLA or CMV assignments 20 times. In a later analysis, co-occurring TCRs were grouped using DBSCAN, with TCRdist sequence similarity added in when clustering inside HLA-allele-positive subsets. Repertoires with fewer than 30,000 or more than 120,000 public chains, plus five repertoires with anomalous nucleotide sharing, were excluded from co-occurrence clustering. Imported from immuneACCESS, the table was reduced by TCRdb to in-frame sequences with V and J called. These copies leave out some clones; in studies compared against another copy, an unresolved V gene accounts for under half, and the cause of the remainder is not known. V, J and clone size reflect that table, while D and trimming were determined from the DNA. The sample table contains 200,000 to 250,000 clones; only one count was recorded for almost 85% of them. The top ten hold about 0.58% of the sample.

The germline V end is reduced by 7 bases and the J end by 5 bases; junction bases left unmatched: 13. CDR3 length: 14 amino acids, cysteine to phenylalanine. The CDR3 DNA has 42 bases and is translated from base 1. The germline V gene (reference sequence) specifies GTSNPN as CDR1 and SVGIG as CDR2. Broader findings and caveats from the paper: According to a later analysis, parvovirus B19, influenza, CMV and Epstein-Barr virus appeared linked to several top co-occurrence clusters. Three of the identified cytomegalovirus-associated TCR beta chains were confirmed in vitro to be specific for cytomegalovirus antigens. In a later genetic analysis, a missense DCLRE1C variant was associated with V-gene and J-gene trimming of TCR beta chains, and the association was replicated in an independent cohort. Across donors, most TCR sequences were observed very rarely, whereas some public TCRs were present in many individuals. Assigning TCR associations to individual alleles was difficult when HLA alleles, especially DR and DQ, strongly co-occurred. In a later analysis, most CMV-associated TCR beta chains were found to appear HLA-restricted, with HLA associations seemingly driven largely by CMV exposure. In a later genetic analysis, fewer N-insertions in productive TCRs were reported among donors in an Asian-associated ancestry cluster than the roughly 640-donor mean. At a false discovery rate of 0.05, a later analysis linked under 20,000 TCR beta sequences to specific HLA alleles. A further reported finding was that TCR beta sequences accurately predicted the HLA-A and HLA-B alleles for most subjects in the first cohort. Because HLA typing was missing for some donors at each locus, association tests included only the typed subset. The authors suggested that the approach could potentially be extended to other disease states and immunological phenotypes. Correlated functional status among segregating V segments might reflect linkage disequilibrium, but an unknown experimental factor could not be ruled out. Some IMGT-functional V segments, including TRBV6-2 and TRBV6-3, could not be told apart with the 87-base-pair reads, so those segments were excluded. In this cohort, only TCR beta chains were sequenced, and detectable features were limited by the absence of alpha or paired-chain data. A cluster of highly shared sequence variants was judged likely to be a technical artifact of the sequencing pipeline. The classifier was reported to diagnose cytomegalovirus status with high specificity and sensitivity in both the original cohort and the validation cohort. In a later analysis, the rate of TCR association differed among HLA loci, with DRB1 alleles having the most associated TCRs and HLA-C alleles having the fewest. In an earlier analysis of about 600 of the donors, most TCR beta V segments appeared in productive rearrangements about 87% or about 30% of the time, broadly matching IMGT annotations. A total of 150 to 200 TCR beta chains were listed by the study as associated with cytomegalovirus. CMV serostatus was the only immune exposure information available for the cohort. The presence/absence analyses assumed that sequencing depth was roughly uniform across donors, and that assumption may not be true. Compared with equally common non-associated chains, HLA-associated TCR beta chains in a later analysis were more clonally expanded and had lower generation probabilities. The earlier analysis of approximately 540 of the donors excluded 15 to 20 rarely observed V segments, including chromosome 9 orphons, because counts were too low.

As regards this clone: The target of this receptor is not known. No per-base quality is available; no much larger clone lies one base away.

This chain joins TRBV30 to TRBJ2-5; a stretch of 7 junction bases matches TRBD2. The receptor was isolated from a middle-aged woman in good health and CMV-seronegative. The sequenced sample was PBMCs. In nucleotides, the sequence is TGTGCCTCCACCCCCAGGGAGCGGGGTGAGACCCAGTACTTC. This codes for CASTPRERGETQYF.